This T cell receptor (beta chain) was captured in a study of T cell responses to AZD1222 COVID-19 vaccine. Profiled with immunoSEQ multiplex PCR; TCRdb holds only in-frame clones, not every one. The sample holds around 170,000 clones, about nine tenths seen once. Germline CDR1 LNHDA, CDR2 SQIVND (reference sequence). CDR3 length: 17 amino acids. Trimming shortened V by 0 bases and J by 0 bases, and 15 bases separated the two germline ends. The sequencing here drew on peripheral blood, taken on day 0 of AZD1222 vaccination. The chain employs TRBV19 and TRBJ2-7, with D hard to call. The TCR sequence derives from an adult in good health. DNA of the CDR3: TGTGCCAGTAGTATAGAGGCCTCCTCTGCTATCTCCTACGAGCAGTACTTC. It is translated as CASSIEASSAISYEQYF.